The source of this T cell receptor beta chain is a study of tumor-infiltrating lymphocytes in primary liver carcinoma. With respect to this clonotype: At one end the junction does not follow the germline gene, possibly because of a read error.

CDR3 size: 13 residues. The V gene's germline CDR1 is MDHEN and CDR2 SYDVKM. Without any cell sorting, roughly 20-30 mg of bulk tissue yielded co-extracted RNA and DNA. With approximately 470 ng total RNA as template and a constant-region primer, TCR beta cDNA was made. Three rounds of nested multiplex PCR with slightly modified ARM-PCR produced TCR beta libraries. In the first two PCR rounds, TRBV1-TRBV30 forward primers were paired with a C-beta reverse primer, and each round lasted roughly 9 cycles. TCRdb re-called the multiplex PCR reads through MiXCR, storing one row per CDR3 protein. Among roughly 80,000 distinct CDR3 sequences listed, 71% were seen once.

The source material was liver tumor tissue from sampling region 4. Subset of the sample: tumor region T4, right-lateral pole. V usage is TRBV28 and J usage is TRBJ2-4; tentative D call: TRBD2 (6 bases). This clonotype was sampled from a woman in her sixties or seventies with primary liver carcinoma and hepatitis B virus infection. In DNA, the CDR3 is TGTGTCAGCAACTCGAGCGCGACTAGGGTCGTGGACTTC. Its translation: CVSNSSATRVVDF.